This entry features one T cell receptor (beta chain) sequence. What it binds is not known. The source of the sample is a study of shared clonotypes between healthy human individuals. In the study overall: Donors were a couple of women and a few men aged 18 to 49.

Terminally differentiated effector memory CD45RA+ cells were left out of the naive CD8 fraction, which was CD45RO-negative and positively selected for CCR7. Whole-study results and caveats: Memory subsets had estimated richness that was generally smaller than that of naive subsets.

Sorted-subset replicate PCR reactions were performed with approximately 200 ng DNA, corresponding to 25,000 to 35,000 T cell genomes. The method was immunoSEQ multiplex PCR; TCRdb's version includes in-frame clones alone and lacks a portion of them. The repertoire holds roughly 2,000,000 clones, with 85% to 95% as singletons. The sequence was obtained from a man between 18 and 29 years old in good health. The specimen was naive CD8+ T cells sorted from blood.

CDR3 protein: CASSIGGVGGAGELFF. The CDR3 DNA reads TGTGCCAGTAGTATTGGGGGAGTGGGTGGCGCCGGGGAGCTGTTTTTT. V is TRBV19 and J is TRBJ2-2, with D perhaps given as TRBD1 or TRBD2 (5 bases each). The CDR3 totals 16 residues. The germline V and J ends were trimmed by 3 bases and 6 bases, with 17 bases remaining between them. Germline V gene data show CDR1 as LNHDA and CDR2 as SQIVND (reference sequence).